This T cell receptor (beta chain) was sequenced in a study of OX40 agonist ivuxolimab in advanced cancers. The repertoire was sequenced with immunoSEQ multiplex PCR; TCRdb's copy has only in-frame clones and lacks some. The repertoire holds around 140,000 clones, 93% seen once, with approximately 1% in the top ten. CDR3 length equals 13 residues. Germline CDR1 reads SGDLS; CDR2 reads YYNGEE. The V gene lost 7 bases and the J gene lost 8 bases, with 16 bases spanning the gap. This clonotype was sampled from an adult with an advanced solid tumor such as melanoma, head and neck, liver or kidney cancer. The chain has TRBV9 and TRBJ1-5; D not certain. The sequenced sample was CD4+ or CD8+ T cells sorted from blood, obtained in a trial of the OX40 agonist ivuxolimab. The CDR3 sequence is CASSPGRSEPQHF. CDR3 DNA sequence: TGTGCCAGCTCTCCCGGACGGTCAGAGCCCCAGCATTTT.